A single sample gave rise to the 20 T cell receptor beta chains below, sequenced in a study of shared clonotypes between healthy human individuals. Profiled with immunoSEQ multiplex PCR; TCRdb holds only in-frame clones, not every one. This sample yields about 2.3 million clones, of which just over 90% are seen a single time; 0.3% to 0.4% belongs to the top ten. The sequenced sample consisted of naive CD4+ T cells from PBMCs. Documented subset: CD45RA+ positively selected. All receptors come from a man between 18 and 29 years old in good health. Some clones in this sample may be carry-over from other donors' samples.

V gene TRBV18 combines with J gene TRBJ1-1, with 8 bases lining up with TRBD1. Germline trimming cut 3 bases from V and 4 bases from J; bases unmatched to any gene: 10. Germline loops: CDR1 KGHSH, CDR2 LQKENI. The CDR3 length is 16 residues. CDR3 sequence: CASSPDLRGRVTEAFF. DNA for the CDR3: TGTGCCAGCTCACCGGACCTCAGGGGGCGGGTCACTGAAGCTTTCTTT. Using reference TRBV18 and TRBJ1-1 for the parts outside the CDR3, the full variable domain is NAGVMQNPRHLVRRRGQEARLRCSPMKGHSHVYWYRQLPEEGLKFMVYLQKENIIDESGMPKERFSAEFPKEGPSILRIQQVVRGDSAAYFCASSPDLRGRVTEAFFGQGTRLTVV.

The chain has TRBV19 and TRBJ2-5; the D gene is possibly TRBD1 (6 bases). Germline V gene sequence: CDR1 LNHDA, CDR2 SQIVND (reference sequence). The CDR3 totals 13 residues. The germline V and J ends were trimmed by 6 bases and 1 base, with 9 bases remaining between them. For the CDR3, the DNA is TGTGCCAGTAGGCGGACAGCCCAAGAGACCCAGTACTTC. Its translation: CASRRTAQETQYF.

The chain joins TRBV7-9 to TRBJ1-5; D is unresolved. Germline CDR1 and CDR2: SEHNR and FQNEAQ (reference sequence). Trimming left V 5 bases short and J 10 bases short, with 21 bases between. The CDR3 extends over 15 amino acids. CDR3 protein: CASSVDRVGPDPQHF. DNA of the CDR3: TGTGCCAGCAGCGTAGATCGGGTAGGCCCAGATCCCCAGCATTTT.

This chain uses TRBV29-1 with TRBJ2-5; D perhaps matches TRBD2 (5 bases). Looked up from germline, CDR1 is SQVTM and CDR2 is ANQGSEA. The V and J ends lost 3 bases and 5 bases respectively, with 19 bases between them. This CDR3 spans 15 amino acids. CDR3 loop: CSVDGADQLWETQYF. The CDR3, as DNA: TGCAGCGTTGATGGAGCGGACCAACTTTGGGAGACCCAGTACTTC.

The rearrangement links TRBV9 to TRBJ2-1; D is unclear. Germline V gene lookup returns CDR1 SGDLS and CDR2 YYNGEE. The CDR3 is 14 residues long. With 3 bases removed from V and 5 bases from J, the gap between germline ends came to 12 bases. CDR3 coding DNA: TGTGCCAGCAGCGCCACCCGACCCGACAATGAGCAGTTCTTC. Translation: CASSATRPDNEQFF.

The chain joins TRBV29-1 to TRBJ2-6; no reliable D call. This CDR3 contains 13 residues. CDR1 and CDR2 from the germline V gene are SQVTM and ANQGSEA. Trimming shortened V by 4 bases and J by 2 bases, and 6 bases separated the two germline ends. CDR3 amino acids: CSVVTAGANVLTF. For the CDR3, the DNA is TGCAGCGTTGTTACGGCTGGGGCCAACGTCCTGACTTTC. The full variable domain, in which reference TRBV29-1 and TRBJ2-6 provide the parts outside the CDR3, is SAVISQKPSRDICQRGTSLTIQCQVDSQVTMMFWYRQQPGQSLTLIATANQGSEATYESGFVIDKFPISRPNLTFSTLTVSNMSPEDSSIYLCSVVTAGANVLTFGAGSRLTVL.

J is TRBJ1-1 and V is TRBV5-1, with 7 bases that match TRBD1. Losses at the gene ends were 1 base for V and 4 bases for J; bases not matched to a gene: 16. The germline CDR1 and CDR2 sequences are SGHRS and YFSETQ. The CDR3 runs 18 residues. The CDR3 spells CASSLRVFGTEAGTEAFF. The CDR3 region has the DNA TGCGCCAGCAGCTTGAGAGTTTTCGGGACAGAGGCCGGCACTGAAGCTTTCTTT.

The chain links TRBV7-2 to TRBJ1-1; D uncertain. CDR3 length equals 14 residues. CDR1 and CDR2 from the germline V gene are SGHTA and FQGNSA. Trimming shortened V by 2 bases and J by 2 bases, and 9 bases separated the two germline ends. The CDR3 DNA is TGTGCCAGCAGCTTATTATATGGTAACACTGAAGCTTTCTTT. It codes for CASSLLYGNTEAFF. The full variable domain, with the rest looked up from reference TRBV7-2 and TRBJ1-1, is GAGVSQSPSNKVTEKGKDVELRCDPISGHTALYWYRQSLGQGLEFLIYFQGNSAPDKSGLPSDRFSAERTGGSVSTLTIQRTQQEDSAVYLCASSLLYGNTEAFFGQGTRLTVV.

The sample holds one count of this clone. The chain employs TRBV7-9 and TRBJ2-3; 11 nucleotides agree with TRBD2. The trim removed 5 bases at V and 4 bases at J, leaving 14 bases unmatched. The V gene's germline CDR1 is SEHNR and CDR2 FQNEAQ (reference sequence). This CDR3 comprises 18 residues. As DNA, the CDR3 is TGTGCCAGCAGCCGTCCAAGACTAGCGGGAACTTCCGCAGATACGCAGTATTTT. Translation gives CASSRPRLAGTSADTQYF.

The genes are TRBV7-2 and TRBJ2-3; 16 nucleotides match TRBD2. Germline CDR1 SGHTA, CDR2 FQGNSA. CDR3 size: 18 residues. The V gene end was trimmed by 5 bases and the J gene end by 5 bases; junction bases not matched to a gene: 10. CDR3 nucleotides: TGTGCCAGCAGCCTTCCCGGGACTAGCGGGAGGGATCGAGATACGCAGTATTTT. Translating it yields CASSLPGTSGRDRDTQYF.

The V gene is TRBV5-6, the J gene TRBJ2-5, with 7 bases that match TRBD1. The germline gives CDR1 SGHDT, CDR2 YYEEEE. The CDR3 contains 17 residues. The junction had 10 bases not matched to a gene; V was cut back by 2 bases and J by 0 bases. The CDR3 loop reads CASSFQMTGTDQETQYF. The CDR3 coding sequence is TGTGCCAGCAGCTTTCAAATGACCGGGACAGACCAAGAGACCCAGTACTTC.

The J gene is TRBJ2-1, the V gene TRBV12-5, with D hard to call. The CDR3 runs 13 residues. Trimming stripped 2 bases from V and 2 bases from J, with 4 bases between. From germline, CDR1 is LGHNT and CDR2 FRNRAP. CDR3 bases: TGTGCTAGTGGTTTGTCGGCCTACAATGAGCAGTTCTTC. Its translation is CASGLSAYNEQFF.

CDR3 in DNA: TGTGCCAGCTCACCAATGGGACAGGAACTCATGAACACTGAAGCTTTCTTT. This codes for CASSPMGQELMNTEAFF. The chain links TRBV18 to TRBJ1-1; TRBD1 agrees at 8 bases. The CDR3 runs 17 residues. The V gene's germline CDR1 is KGHSH and CDR2 LQKENI. Trimming removed 2 bases from V and 0 bases from J; junction bases left unmatched: 8.

V usage is TRBV6-5 and J usage is TRBJ2-4; weak D call: TRBD2 (7 bases). Germline V gene data show CDR1 as MNHEY and CDR2 as SVGAGI. The CDR3 length is 15 residues. V gave up 4 bases and J gave up 0 bases, with 10 bases separating them. As DNA, the CDR3 is TGTGCCAGCAGTTCCGGGGGGCTAGCCAAAAACATTCAGTACTTC. Protein: CASSSGGLAKNIQYF.

This clone has only one observation. This chain joins TRBV18 and TRBJ2-7; a possible D gene is TRBD1 (6 bases). V lost 6 bases to trimming and J lost 2 bases, with 8 bases between them. CDR1 is KGHSH and CDR2 is LQKENI in the germline V gene. The CDR3 sequence is 12 residues long. The CDR3 loop reads CASSGTTYEQYF. CDR3 DNA: TGTGCCAGCTCCGGGACAACCTACGAGCAGTACTTC.

The chain recombines TRBV5-1 with TRBJ2-1; 11 bases map to TRBD2. This CDR3 has 15 residues. The germline V gene encodes CDR1 SGHRS and CDR2 YFSETQ. J gave up 6 bases and V 6 bases, and 8 bases lay outside the gene matches. For the CDR3, the DNA is TGCGCCAGCAAACTACTAGCGGGAGTTAGCAATGAGCAGTTCTTC. It translates to CASKLLAGVSNEQFF.

The chain has TRBV6-5 and TRBJ1-3; D may be TRBD1 (6 bases). The CDR3 loop spans 15 amino acids. Trimming shortened V by 6 bases and J by 2 bases, and 14 bases separated the two germline ends. Germline V CDR1 and CDR2: MNHEY, SVGAGI. For the CDR3, the DNA is TGTGCCAGCAGCCGAGTACAGGGAACTGGAAACACCATATATTTT. Its translation: CASSRVQGTGNTIYF.

As to this clone: Other nucleotide sequences from this sample produce the same CDR3. V usage is TRBV28 and J usage is TRBJ1-3, with a weak D call TRBD1 (6 bases). V was trimmed by 6 bases and J by 2 bases, leaving 14 bases between them. The CDR3 is made up of 15 amino acids. The germline V gene encodes CDR1 MDHEN and CDR2 SYDVKM. The CDR3: CASSLLGAAGNTIYF. The CDR3 DNA reads as TGTGCCAGCAGCCTTTTGGGGGCGGCTGGAAACACCATATATTTT.

The V and J genes are TRBV6-1 and TRBJ2-2, with a possible D match to TRBD2 (5 bases). This CDR3 region has 14 residues. From germline, CDR1 is MNHNS and CDR2 SASEGT. The V and J ends lost 6 bases and 0 bases respectively, with 8 bases between them. CDR3 protein: CASRRDTNTGELFF. CDR3 nucleotide sequence: TGTGCCAGCAGGAGGGATACGAACACCGGGGAGCTGTTTTTT.

The chain employs TRBV7-2 and TRBJ1-4; unclear D gene. The CDR3 totals 14 residues. Trimming pared 5 bases from V and 4 bases from J, leaving 11 bases between. In germline, CDR1 is SGHTA, CDR2 FQGNSA. For the CDR3, the DNA is TGTGCCAGCAGCGGTCATGGGGTTAATGAAAAACTGTTTTTT. Translation gives CASSGHGVNEKLFF.